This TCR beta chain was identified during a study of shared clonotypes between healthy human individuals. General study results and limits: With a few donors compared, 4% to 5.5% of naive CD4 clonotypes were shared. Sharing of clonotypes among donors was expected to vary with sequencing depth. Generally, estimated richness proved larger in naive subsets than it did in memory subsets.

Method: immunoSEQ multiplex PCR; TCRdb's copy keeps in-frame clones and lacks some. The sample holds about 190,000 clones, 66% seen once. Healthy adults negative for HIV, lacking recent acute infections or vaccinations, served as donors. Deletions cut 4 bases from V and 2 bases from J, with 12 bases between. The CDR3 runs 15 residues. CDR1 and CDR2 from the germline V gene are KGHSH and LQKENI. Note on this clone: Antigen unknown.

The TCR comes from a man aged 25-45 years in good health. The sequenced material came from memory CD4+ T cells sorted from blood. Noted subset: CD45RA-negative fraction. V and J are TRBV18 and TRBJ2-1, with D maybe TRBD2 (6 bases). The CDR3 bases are TGTGCCAGCTCACTTAGCGGTTCCCCCTACAATGAGCAGTTCTTC. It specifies CASSLSGSPYNEQFF.